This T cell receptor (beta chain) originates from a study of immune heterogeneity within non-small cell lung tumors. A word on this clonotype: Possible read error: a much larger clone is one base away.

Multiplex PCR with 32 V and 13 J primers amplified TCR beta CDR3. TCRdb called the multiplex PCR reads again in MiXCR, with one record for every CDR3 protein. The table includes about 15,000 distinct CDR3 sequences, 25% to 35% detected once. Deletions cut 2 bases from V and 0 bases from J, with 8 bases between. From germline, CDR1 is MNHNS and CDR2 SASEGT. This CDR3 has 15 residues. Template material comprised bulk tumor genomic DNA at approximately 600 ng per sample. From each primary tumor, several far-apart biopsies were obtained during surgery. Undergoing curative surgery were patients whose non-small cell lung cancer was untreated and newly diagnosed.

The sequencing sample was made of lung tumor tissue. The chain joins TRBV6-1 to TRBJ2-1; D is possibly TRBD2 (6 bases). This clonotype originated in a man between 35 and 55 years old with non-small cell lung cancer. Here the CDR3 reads CASSELACSYNEQFF. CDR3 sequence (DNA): TGTGCCAGCAGTGAACTAGCGTGCTCCTACAATGAGCAGTTCTTC.